This T cell receptor (beta chain) was sequenced for a study of CD8 T cells in ankylosing spondylitis. Study-wide results and caveats: Previously reported in reactive arthritis synovial fluid and blood were some of the motif variants. A TCR beta motif made of roughly eight highly homologous variants seemed typical of ankylosing spondylitis blood.

CDR1 DFQATT and CDR2 SNEGSKA come from the germline V gene (reference sequence). The CDR3 contains 14 residues. Trimming pared 4 bases from V and 3 bases from J, leaving 13 bases between. The authors made TCR beta libraries by quantitative 5'-RACE with molecular barcodes. MiXCR was run by TCRdb on the 5' RACE reads, yielding one entry per CDR3 protein. The repertoire consists of around 220,000 distinct CDR3 sequences, with about 16% occurring once and the leading ten covering 40% to 50%. Concerning this clonotype itself: Its specificity is unknown.

The TCR originated in a male donor with ankylosing spondylitis. Sequencing used blood, either unsorted or a sorted T cell fraction (not recorded which). The chain employs TRBV20-1 and TRBJ2-1; a weak D match, TRBD2 (5 bases). The CDR3, as DNA: TGCAGTGCTATCAGCGACGGGGACTACAATGAGCAGTTCTTC. Translated, it gives CSAISDGDYNEQFF.